This T cell receptor (beta chain) was identified in a study of T cell responses to AZD1222 COVID-19 vaccine. TCRdb keeps only in-frame clones here, not all; method: immunoSEQ multiplex PCR. The data hold roughly 80,000 clones, with approximately 90% observed a single time. V gave up 4 bases and J gave up 7 bases; unmatched junction bases: 9. The CDR3 runs 16 residues. The V gene's germline CDR1 is SGDLS and CDR2 YYNGEE. This clone was counted a single time. The source is an adult who received the AZD1222 COVID-19 vaccine. The specimen comprised peripheral blood, sampled 28 days after the second AZD1222 dose. The chain has TRBV9 and TRBJ2-1; 12 positions agree with TRBD2. CDR3: CASSPRLAGVGNEQFF. The CDR3 nucleotides are TGTGCCAGCAGCCCCAGACTAGCGGGAGTAGGGAATGAGCAGTTCTTC.